This T cell receptor (beta chain) was retrieved from a study of OX40 agonist ivuxolimab in advanced cancers. General notes on the study: Ivuxolimab was an agonistic, fully human IgG2 monoclonal antibody directed against OX40 (CD134), a costimulatory receptor. Prior anti-PD-1, anti-PD-L1 or anti-CTLA-4 therapy was permitted, and checkpoint inhibitors had been received by around 40% of dose-escalation patients. The point of sequencing TCRbeta in the periphery was to test whether ivuxolimab changed TCR sequence diversity and drove clonal T-cell expansion. The paper describes the monotherapy dose-escalation part (N of about 54 patients) of the phase I trial of ivuxolimab. Intravenous ivuxolimab was administered to patients every 2 weeks at six dose levels: 0.01, 0.1, 0.3, 1.5, 3 and 10 mg/kg. In the dose-escalation cohort, around four fifths of patients were male, and the mean age was around 65 years with a range of roughly 20 to 85. Of the 50 or so patients in dose escalation, around 20 had hepatocellular carcinoma, some 15 had melanoma, 9 had renal cell carcinoma and 9 had head and neck cancer. Partial responses occurred in three dose-escalation patients: two with cutaneous melanoma and one with hepatocellular carcinoma. Broader findings and caveats from the paper: The antigen specificity of the clonally expanded peripheral T cells was not determined. Low levels of normalized T-cell clonal expansion were also seen in some patients who did not respond. After ivuxolimab, expanded clones were on average more numerous among CD8+ T cells than among CD4+ T cells. In the 0.1-3.0 mg/kg groups, partial responders were among the patients with the lowest normalized peripheral clonal expansion, particularly in CD8+ T cells. At doses of 0.1 to 3.0 mg/kg, clonal expansion of both CD4+ and CD8+ T cells in blood was seen between baseline and week 6.

Patients with a history of autoimmune disease or receiving systemic immunosuppression were excluded from the trial. In every dose cohort, peripheral blood was drawn for TCR sequencing at baseline, cycle 4 day 1, and cycle 7 day 1. Samples were obtained from an open-label, multicenter, first-in-human phase I dose-escalation trial of ivuxolimab. The trial enrolled adults with locally advanced or metastatic head and neck squamous cell, hepatocellular, melanoma or renal cell carcinoma. Before TCR sequencing, CD4+ T cells and CD8+ T cells from peripheral blood were sorted into separate populations. To sequence the TCRbeta CDR3 region, genomic DNA was isolated from the sorted cells. TCRbeta CDR3 regions were sequenced using the immunoSEQ Assay. TCRdb obtained this table from immuneACCESS and retained in-frame rearrangements with V and J assigned. These tables miss some clones; where compared with another copy, unresolved V genes account for less than half of the shortfall, and the remainder is unexplained. In all, the sample holds over 65,000 clones, and about 88% of those were seen once. The ten most abundant clones make up over 0.25% of the sample.

Notes on this clone: Its cognate antigen has yet to be identified. The input lacks base qualities; no much larger clone sits a single base away.

The sequence was obtained from an adult with an advanced solid tumor such as melanoma, head and neck, liver or kidney cancer. The sequenced sample was CD4+ or CD8+ T cells sorted from blood, obtained in a trial of the OX40 agonist ivuxolimab.

The DNA is TGTGCCAGCAGCGGCGGACTAGCGGGAGTTACAGATACGCAGTATTTT. Translated, this gives CASSGGLAGVTDTQYF. This chain joins TRBV9 to TRBJ2-3, with TRBD2 identical over 13 junction bases. CDR1 and CDR2 were assigned from the germline V gene as SGDLS and YYNGEE. The CDR3 runs 16 residues from the cysteine to the phenylalanine. Left in the record is the CDR3 DNA by itself, 48 bases read in frame from the first base. Germline trimming: 3 bases from V, 3 bases from J; junction bases outside gene matches: 4.